This T cell receptor (beta chain) originates from a study of T cell changes during pregnancy in multiple sclerosis. Measured with immunoSEQ multiplex PCR; TCRdb has only the in-frame clones, and not every one. The repertoire holds some 43,000 clones, 85% to 90% seen once, with approximately 1.5% in the top ten. Unmatched junction bases numbered 19, after V lost 4 bases and J lost 2 bases. The CDR3 runs 19 residues. Germline CDR1 is MDHEN and CDR2 is SYDVKM. V and J are TRBV28 and TRBJ2-5; 7 bases fit TRBD2. The receptor was isolated from a female donor in good health, enrolled as a control in a pregnancy study. Source: peripheral blood, taken in the first trimester of pregnancy. CDR3 sequence: CASSSWGRAVRVAQETQYF. The CDR3 DNA reads TGTGCCAGCAGTTCTTGGGGGAGGGCCGTTCGGGTGGCGCAAGAGACCCAGTACTTC.